The 29 T cell receptor beta chains listed next were all sequenced from one sample in a study of cytomegalovirus exposure and HLA in healthy donors. The study ran its PCR with 60 Vbeta and 13 Jbeta primers. Clones were sequenced by immunoSEQ multiplex PCR, and TCRdb holds only the in-frame ones, with some missing. The table includes approximately 69,000 clones, 76% detected once. Sequencing input: PBMCs. The receptors here all came from a man between 18 and 29 years old in good health and CMV-seronegative.

This clone has just a few counts. The chain couples TRBV5-4 to TRBJ2-1; 9 positions match TRBD1. Per the germline V gene, CDR1 is SGHNT and CDR2 is YYREEE (reference sequence). V shed 0 bases, J shed 8 bases, and the junction held 6 bases outside the gene matches. The CDR3 totals 15 residues. The CDR3 here is CASSLGGTGSHEQFF. Here the CDR3 DNA reads TGTGCCAGCAGCTTGGGTGGGACAGGGAGCCATGAGCAGTTCTTC.

This chain joins TRBV5-1 and TRBJ1-4; the match to TRBD1 covers 11 bases. Germline V gives CDR1 SGHRS, CDR2 YFSETQ. V shed 4 bases, J shed 8 bases, and the junction held 7 bases outside the gene matches. The CDR3 covers 15 residues. The CDR3 reads CASSLPGQGDEKLFF. The CDR3 DNA reads as TGCGCCAGCAGCCTTCCGGGACAGGGGGACGAAAAACTGTTTTTT.

This sequence joins TRBV18 and TRBJ1-5, with TRBD1 matching over 8 bases. Trimming at V came to 6 bases and at J to 0 bases, leaving 7 bases not matched to a gene. CDR1 KGHSH and CDR2 LQKENI come from the germline V gene. The CDR3 is 16 residues long. Here the CDR3 reads CASSMGTGYSNQPQHF. The CDR3 DNA reads as TGTGCCAGCTCGATGGGGACAGGCTATAGCAATCAGCCCCAGCATTTT.

The chain employs TRBV5-1 and TRBJ2-5; weak D call: TRBD1 (5 bases). The CDR3 extends over 14 amino acids. V shed 0 bases and J shed 5 bases, with 11 bases lying between them. Germline CDR1 reads SGHRS; CDR2 reads YFSETQ. The DNA of the CDR3 is TGCGCCAGCAGCTTGGTGCAGGGTGACGAGACCCAGTACTTC. This gives the protein CASSLVQGDETQYF.

The chain employs TRBV4-2 and TRBJ1-5; D is unresolved. V dropped 3 bases and J dropped 2 bases, with 14 bases sitting between them. CDR1 and CDR2 (germline): LGHNA, YNFKEQ. The CDR3 is 16 amino acids. CDR3 in amino acids: CASSQVRAGGNQPQHF. The CDR3 DNA reads as TGTGCCAGCAGCCAGGTGCGGGCGGGAGGCAATCAGCCCCAGCATTTT.

The genes are TRBV7-7 and TRBJ2-4, with 9 bases that match TRBD1. CDR3 length: 19 amino acids. The germline V gene has CDR1 SSHAT and CDR2 FNYEAQ (reference sequence). J gave up 4 bases and V 5 bases, and 18 bases lay outside the gene matches. The CDR3, as DNA: TGTGCCAGCAGCCGCAGCTTGGGGGACAGGGAAGTTGGGAAAAACATTCAGTACTTC. Translated: CASSRSLGDREVGKNIQYF.

The J gene is TRBJ1-1, the V gene TRBV28, with TRBD1 as a possible D gene (5 bases). Trimming removed 6 bases from V and 6 bases from J, with 11 bases in between. Germline-derived CDR1 and CDR2 are MDHEN and SYDVKM. This CDR3 comprises 12 residues. The CDR3 reads CASSRWGAEAFF. Written as DNA, the CDR3 is TGTGCCAGCAGCCGTTGGGGGGCTGAAGCTTTCTTT. Complete variable domain (other parts from reference TRBV28 and TRBJ1-1): DVKVTQSSRYLVKRTGEKVFLECVQDMDHENMFWYRQDPGLGLRLIYFSYDVKMKEKGDIPEGYSVSREKKERFSLILESASTNQTSMYLCASSRWGAEAFFGQGTRLTVV.

This chain uses TRBV5-8 with TRBJ2-3; 7 bases fit TRBD2. The CDR3 spans 15 residues. Trimming cost V 6 bases and J 5 bases; bases outside gene matches: 12. Looked up from germline, CDR1 is SGHTS and CDR2 is YDEGEE. The CDR3 here is CASTKGSGRVDTQYF. In DNA, the CDR3 is TGTGCCAGCACCAAAGGCTCGGGGAGGGTAGATACGCAGTATTTT.

The V gene is TRBV30, the J gene TRBJ2-6, with 7 bases lining up with TRBD1. The CDR3 spans 13 residues. J lost 13 bases, V lost 2 bases, and 8 bases had no gene match. Germline lookup yields CDR1 GTSNPN and CDR2 SVGIG (reference sequence). The CDR3: CAWSSRQGGVLTF. The CDR3 coding sequence is TGTGCCTGGAGTTCCAGACAGGGCGGGGTCCTGACTTTC. Looking up the rest from reference TRBV30 and TRBJ2-6 gives the full variable domain: SQTIHQWPATLVQPVGSPLSLECTVEGTSNPNLYWYRQAAGRGLQLLFYSVGIGQISSEVPQNLSASRPQDRQFILSSKKLLLSDSGFYLCAWSSRQGGVLTFGAGSRLTVL.

This clone was recorded only once. The chain carries TRBV4-1 and TRBJ2-1; 12 positions agree with TRBD2. Per germline, CDR1 MGHRA and CDR2 YSYEKL. The CDR3 is 19 residues long. Trimming removed 1 base from V and 5 bases from J; junction bases left unmatched: 12. CDR3 protein: CASSQVGTLAGGPNNEQFF. The CDR3 nucleotides read TGCGCCAGCAGCCAAGTGGGGACCCTAGCGGGGGGGCCTAACAATGAGCAGTTCTTC.

This chain links TRBV21-1 with TRBJ1-1; whether TRBD1, the table's D call, matches the DNA was not checked. TRBV21-1 is a pseudogene. The CDR3 runs 16 residues. CDR3 residues: CASSKSEGTDNTEAFF. In DNA, the CDR3 is TGTGCCAGCAGCAAGAGTGAGGGGACAGATAACACTGAAGCTTTCTTT.

V gene TRBV2 combines with J gene TRBJ1-2, with 8 bases matching TRBD1. This CDR3 has 13 residues. In germline, CDR1 is SNHLY, CDR2 FYNNEI. Trimming cost V 9 bases and J 4 bases; bases outside gene matches: 7. The CDR3 bases are TGTGCCAGGGGGTCCACAGGGGGCTATGGCTACACCTTC. Translation gives CARGSTGGYGYTF.

This clone was observed a handful of times. The J gene is TRBJ1-2, the V gene TRBV10-3; a weak D match, TRBD1 (6 bases). Germline loops: CDR1 ENHRY, CDR2 SYGVKD. V dropped 8 bases and J dropped 0 bases, with 10 bases sitting between them. The CDR3 runs 13 residues. The CDR3 loop reads CAIEDRANYGYTF. CDR3 in DNA: TGTGCCATCGAGGACAGAGCTAACTATGGCTACACCTTC.

This clone appeared a few times. The same CDR3 also results from other DNA sequences found in this sample. The CDR3 here is CASSSPGGRNSPLHF. DNA of the CDR3: TGTGCCAGCAGTTCTCCAGGGGGCAGGAATTCACCCCTCCACTTT. This chain joins TRBV28 and TRBJ1-6; 8 bases match TRBD1. V shed 4 bases and J 7 bases; nucleotides not matched to a gene: 6. The germline V gene has CDR1 MDHEN and CDR2 SYDVKM. The CDR3 is 15 residues long.

The chain employs TRBV5-6 and TRBJ1-2, with 9 bases matching TRBD1. V dropped 2 bases and J dropped 4; count of bases not matched to a gene: 6. CDR3 length equals 15 residues. Germline V CDR1 and CDR2: SGHDT, YYEEEE. Written as DNA, the CDR3 is TGTGCCAGCAGCTTCCCGGGACAGGGTATCTATGGCTACACCTTC. This gives the protein CASSFPGQGIYGYTF.

This rearrangement joins TRBV7-2 to TRBJ2-7, with D tentatively TRBD1 (6 bases). V was clipped by 4 bases and J by 0 bases, with 10 bases between them. Germline V gene lookup returns CDR1 SGHTA and CDR2 FQGNSA. The CDR3 extends over 14 amino acids. In nucleotides, the CDR3 is TGTGCCAGCAGCTCTCAGGGGTCCTCCTACGAGCAGTACTTC. Encoded protein: CASSSQGSSYEQYF.

This clone is judged medium-sized. The chain uses TRBV19 and TRBJ1-1; TRBD1 aligns across 7 bases. Germline lookup yields CDR1 LNHDA and CDR2 SQIVND (reference sequence). Germline trimming cut 3 bases from V and 1 base from J; bases unmatched to any gene: 2. This CDR3 is 14 amino acids long. CDR3 region: CASSIEGANTEAFF. The CDR3 bases are TGTGCCAGTAGTATTGAGGGGGCGAACACTGAAGCTTTCTTT.

The chain combines TRBV15 with TRBJ2-3; TRBD2 matches at 7 bases. Germline CDR1 is LNHNV and CDR2 is YYDKDF (reference sequence). This CDR3 contains 14 residues. V shed 0 bases and J 10 bases; nucleotides not matched to a gene: 7. CDR3 coding DNA: TGTGCCACCAGCAGAGATAGCGGGCAGCCTCCGCAGTATTTT. Translation gives CATSRDSGQPPQYF.

The table lists this clone with a count of one. The chain combines TRBV12-1 with TRBJ1-5; TRBD1 is taken as the D call from the table, unchecked against the DNA. TRBV12-1 is annotated as a pseudogene. The CDR3 has 16 residues. Written as DNA, the CDR3 is TGTGCCAGCAGCCCCTACTCGACAGGGAACAATCAGCCCCAGCATTTT. The encoded protein is CASSPYSTGNNQPQHF.

The chain combines TRBV4-3 with TRBJ2-2, with a tentative D call TRBD1 (6 bases). Germline loops: CDR1 LGHNA, CDR2 YSLEER. With 2 bases removed from V and 3 bases from J, the gap between germline ends came to 13 bases. The CDR3 contains 16 residues. CDR3 loop: CASSQRGQPHTGELFF. DNA of the CDR3: TGCGCCAGCAGCCAACGTGGACAGCCACACACCGGGGAGCTGTTTTTT.

The rearrangement links TRBV6-5 to TRBJ1-2; 8 bases agree with TRBD1. The CDR3 runs to 12 residues. V shed 6 bases and J 14 bases; nucleotides not matched to a gene: 11. The germline gives CDR1 MNHEY, CDR2 SVGAGI. The CDR3 DNA sequence: TGTGCCAGCAGACGACAGGGGCCGGCTTTGACCTTC. Amino acid sequence: CASRRQGPALTF.

In this sample, this clone turned up a few times. As DNA, the CDR3 is TGTGCCAGCTCAGAGCTCGGGACAGGCACAGCCCCTGGCTACACCTTC. Protein: CASSELGTGTAPGYTF. This rearrangement joins TRBV18 to TRBJ1-2; the match to TRBD1 covers 8 bases. In germline, CDR1 is KGHSH, CDR2 LQKENI. The J segment lost 7 bases and the V segment lost 5 bases, leaving 15 bases of the junction unmatched. This CDR3 comprises 16 residues.

V usage is TRBV10-3 and J usage is TRBJ1-1, with 9 nucleotides matching TRBD1. Germline V gives CDR1 ENHRY, CDR2 SYGVKD. The CDR3 is 14 amino acids. The ends lost 6 bases at V and 0 bases at J; junction bases unmatched: 2. In DNA form, the CDR3 reads TGTGCCATCAGGGGGGACAGGGTGAACACTGAAGCTTTCTTT. Translating it yields CAIRGDRVNTEAFF.

The V and J genes are TRBV7-8 and TRBJ2-3, with D possibly matching TRBD2 (5 bases). V shed 1 base and J shed 0 bases, with 11 bases lying between them. This CDR3 is built from 16 residues. The germline V gene has CDR1 SGHVS and CDR2 FQNEAQ. The CDR3 loop reads CASSLVPGTSTDTQYF. The CDR3 nucleotides read TGTGCCAGCAGCTTAGTACCGGGAACTAGCACAGATACGCAGTATTTT.

This clone occurred once. The rearrangement links TRBV18 to TRBJ2-3; maybe TRBD1 (5 bases). The CDR3 sequence is 15 residues long. In germline, CDR1 is KGHSH, CDR2 LQKENI. The germline V and J ends were trimmed by 1 base and 2 bases, with 10 bases remaining between them. CDR3 loop: CASSPQSGYTDTQYF. The DNA for the CDR3 is TGTGCCAGCTCACCACAGTCAGGGTACACAGATACGCAGTATTTT.

The chain combines TRBV2 with TRBJ2-7; no reliable D call. The V and J ends lost 5 bases and 4 bases respectively, with 6 bases between them. CDR3 size: 11 residues. CDR1 SNHLY and CDR2 FYNNEI come from the germline V gene. CDR3 region: CASSIKYEQYF. DNA of the CDR3: TGTGCCAGCAGTATTAAATACGAGCAGTACTTC.

V and J are TRBV2 and TRBJ2-1, with unresolved D. Germline loops: CDR1 SNHLY, CDR2 FYNNEI. CDR3 length: 14 amino acids. The ends were cut back, 4 bases at V and 7 bases at J, with 14 bases in the middle. The CDR3 bases are TGTGCCAGCAGTGCGACCTACATGGAGAATGAGCAGTTCTTC. As protein: CASSATYMENEQFF.

The chain is built from TRBV5-1 and TRBJ2-1; 7 bases are shared with TRBD2. The germline V gene encodes CDR1 SGHRS and CDR2 YFSETQ. CDR3 size: 16 residues. V lost 4 bases to trimming and J lost 8 bases; unmatched junction nucleotides: 15. CDR3 residues: CASSIPPRGGGDEQFF. As DNA, the CDR3 is TGCGCCAGCAGCATCCCGCCCCGCGGGGGTGGGGATGAGCAGTTCTTC. Combining the CDR3 with reference TRBV5-1 and TRBJ2-1 gives the whole variable domain KAGVTQTPRYLIKTRGQQVTLSCSPISGHRSVSWYQQTPGQGLQFLFEYFSETQRNKGNFPGRFSGRQFSNSRSEMNVSTLELGDSALYLCASSIPPRGGGDEQFFGPGTRLTVL.

The chain employs TRBV2 and TRBJ2-1, with D hard to call. The germline V gene encodes CDR1 SNHLY and CDR2 FYNNEI. The V and J ends lost 7 bases and 6 bases respectively, with 16 bases between them. This CDR3 has 14 residues. The DNA of the CDR3 is TGTGCCAGCACCGCGGTAACCGGCGCCAATGAGCAGTTCTTC. It yields the protein CASTAVTGANEQFF.